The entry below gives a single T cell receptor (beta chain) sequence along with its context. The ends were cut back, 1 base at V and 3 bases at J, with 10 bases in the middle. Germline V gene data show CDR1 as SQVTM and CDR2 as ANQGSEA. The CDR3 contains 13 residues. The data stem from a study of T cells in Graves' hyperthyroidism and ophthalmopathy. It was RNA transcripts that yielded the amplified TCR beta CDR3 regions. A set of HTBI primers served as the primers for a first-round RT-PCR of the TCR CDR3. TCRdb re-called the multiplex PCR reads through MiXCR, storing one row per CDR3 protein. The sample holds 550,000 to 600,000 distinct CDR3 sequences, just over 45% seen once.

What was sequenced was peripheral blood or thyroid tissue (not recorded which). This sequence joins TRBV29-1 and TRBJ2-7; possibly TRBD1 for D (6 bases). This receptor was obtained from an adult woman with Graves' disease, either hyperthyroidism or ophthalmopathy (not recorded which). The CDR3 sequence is CSVEAGTLYEQYF. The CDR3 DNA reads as TGCAGCGTTGAAGCCGGGACACTCTACGAGCAGTACTTC.